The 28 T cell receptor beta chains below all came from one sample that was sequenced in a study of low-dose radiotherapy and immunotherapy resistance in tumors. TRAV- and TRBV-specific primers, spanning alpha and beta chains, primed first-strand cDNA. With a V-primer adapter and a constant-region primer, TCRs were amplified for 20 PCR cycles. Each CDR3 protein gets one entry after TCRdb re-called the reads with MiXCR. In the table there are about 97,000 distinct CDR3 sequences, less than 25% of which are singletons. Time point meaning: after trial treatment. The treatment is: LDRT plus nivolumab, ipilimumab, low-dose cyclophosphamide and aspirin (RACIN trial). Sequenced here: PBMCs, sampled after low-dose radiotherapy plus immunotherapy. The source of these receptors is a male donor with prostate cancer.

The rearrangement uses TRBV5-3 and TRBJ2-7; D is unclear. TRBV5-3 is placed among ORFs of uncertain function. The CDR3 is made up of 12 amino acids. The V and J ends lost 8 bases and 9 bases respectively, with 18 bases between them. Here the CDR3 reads CASSRTEAMQYF. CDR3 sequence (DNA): TGTGCCAGCAGTAGGACGGAAGCGATGCAGTACTTC.

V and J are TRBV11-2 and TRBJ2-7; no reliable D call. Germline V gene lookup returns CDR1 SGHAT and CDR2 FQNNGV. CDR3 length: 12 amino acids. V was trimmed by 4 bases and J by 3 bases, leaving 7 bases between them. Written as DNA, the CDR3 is TGTGCCAGCAGCTCAATGGACTACGAGCAGTACTTC. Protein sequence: CASSSMDYEQYF.

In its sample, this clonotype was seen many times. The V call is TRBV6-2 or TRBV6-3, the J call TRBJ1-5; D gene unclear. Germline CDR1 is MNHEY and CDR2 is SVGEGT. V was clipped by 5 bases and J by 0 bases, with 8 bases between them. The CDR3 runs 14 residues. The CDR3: CASSEPASNQPQHF. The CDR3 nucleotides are TGTGCCAGCAGTGAACCCGCTAGCAATCAGCCCCAGCATTTT.

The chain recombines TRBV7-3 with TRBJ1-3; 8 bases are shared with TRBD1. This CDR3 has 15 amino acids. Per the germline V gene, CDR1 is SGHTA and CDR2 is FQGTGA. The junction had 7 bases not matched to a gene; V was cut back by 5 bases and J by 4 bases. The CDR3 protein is CASSRARGPGNTIYF. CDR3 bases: TGTGCCAGCAGCCGCGCCAGGGGGCCGGGAAACACCATATATTTT.

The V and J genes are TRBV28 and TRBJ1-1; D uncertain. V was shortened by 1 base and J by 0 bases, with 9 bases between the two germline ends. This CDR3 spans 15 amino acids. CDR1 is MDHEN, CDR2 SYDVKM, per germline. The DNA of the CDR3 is TGTGCCAGCAGTTTATATCGGGTTGTGAACACTGAAGCTTTCTTT. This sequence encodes CASSLYRVVNTEAFF.

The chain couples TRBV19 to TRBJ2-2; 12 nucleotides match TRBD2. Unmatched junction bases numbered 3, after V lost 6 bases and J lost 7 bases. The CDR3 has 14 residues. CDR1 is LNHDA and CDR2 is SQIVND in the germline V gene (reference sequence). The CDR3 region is CASRTSGSNGELFF. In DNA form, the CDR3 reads TGTGCCAGTAGGACTAGCGGGAGTAACGGGGAGCTGTTTTTT.

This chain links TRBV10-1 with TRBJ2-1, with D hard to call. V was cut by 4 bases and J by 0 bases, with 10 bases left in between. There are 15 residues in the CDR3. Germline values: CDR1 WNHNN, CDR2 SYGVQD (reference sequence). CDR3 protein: CASSGGSSSYNEQFF. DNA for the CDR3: TGCGCCAGCAGTGGTGGCTCCAGCTCCTACAATGAGCAGTTCTTC.

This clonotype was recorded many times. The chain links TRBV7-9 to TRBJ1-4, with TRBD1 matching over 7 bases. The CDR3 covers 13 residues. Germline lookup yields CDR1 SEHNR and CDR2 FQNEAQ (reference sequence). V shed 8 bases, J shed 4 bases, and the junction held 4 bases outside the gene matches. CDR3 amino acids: CASAGTVNEKLFF. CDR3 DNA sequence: TGTGCCAGCGCCGGGACAGTTAATGAAAAACTGTTTTTT.

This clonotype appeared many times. The CDR3 loop is CASSPTNRDMNIQYF. CDR3 DNA: TGTGCCAGCAGCCCCACCAACAGGGATATGAACATTCAGTACTTC. This chain links TRBV6-2 or TRBV6-3 with TRBJ2-4, with D tentatively TRBD1 (6 bases). Germline lookup yields CDR1 MNHEY and CDR2 SVGEGT. The CDR3 runs to 15 residues. V dropped 6 bases and J dropped 7 bases, with 19 bases sitting between them.

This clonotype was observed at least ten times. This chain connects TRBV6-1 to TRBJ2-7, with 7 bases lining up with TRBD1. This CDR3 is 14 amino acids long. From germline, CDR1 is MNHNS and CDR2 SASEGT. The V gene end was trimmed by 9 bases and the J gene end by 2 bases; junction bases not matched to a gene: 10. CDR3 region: CASTRQGPTYEQYF. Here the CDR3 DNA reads TGTGCCAGTACCCGACAGGGTCCCACCTACGAGCAGTACTTC.

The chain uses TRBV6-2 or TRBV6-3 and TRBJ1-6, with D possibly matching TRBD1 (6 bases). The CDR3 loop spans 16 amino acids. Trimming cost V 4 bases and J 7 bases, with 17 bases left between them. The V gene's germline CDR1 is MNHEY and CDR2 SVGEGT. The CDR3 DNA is TGTGCCAGCAGTTTTGGGACGGGGGCGGGGAATTCACCCCTCCACTTT. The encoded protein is CASSFGTGAGNSPLHF.

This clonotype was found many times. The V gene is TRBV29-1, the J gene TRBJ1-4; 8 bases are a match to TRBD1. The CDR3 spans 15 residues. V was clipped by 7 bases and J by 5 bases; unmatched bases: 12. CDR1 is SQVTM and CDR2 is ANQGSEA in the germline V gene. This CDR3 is CSAAPGTGENEKLFF. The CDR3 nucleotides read TGCAGCGCTGCGCCAGGGACAGGAGAAAATGAAAAACTGTTTTTT.

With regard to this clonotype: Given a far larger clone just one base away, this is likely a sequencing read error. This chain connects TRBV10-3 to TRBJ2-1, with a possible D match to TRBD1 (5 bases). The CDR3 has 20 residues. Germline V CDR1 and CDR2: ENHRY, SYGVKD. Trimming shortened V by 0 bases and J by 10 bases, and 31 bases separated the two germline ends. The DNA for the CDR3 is TGTGCCATCAGTGAGTCCGCGAGAGACAGTCCACTAACGGGCTCCTACGAGCAGTTCTTC. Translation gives CAISESARDSPLTGSYEQFF.

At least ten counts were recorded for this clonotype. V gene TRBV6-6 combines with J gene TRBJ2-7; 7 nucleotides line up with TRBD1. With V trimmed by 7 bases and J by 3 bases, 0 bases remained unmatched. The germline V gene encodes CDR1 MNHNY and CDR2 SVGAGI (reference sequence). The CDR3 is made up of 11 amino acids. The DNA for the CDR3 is TGTGCCAGCACAGGGGGCTACGAGCAGTACTTC. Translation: CASTGGYEQYF.

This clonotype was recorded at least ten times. The CDR3: CASSLQRGADGDTQYF. CDR3 sequence (DNA): TGTGCCAGCAGCTTACAGCGGGGGGCCGATGGGGATACGCAGTATTTT. The rearrangement uses TRBV7-9 and TRBJ2-3, with 9 bases fitting TRBD2. This CDR3 comprises 16 residues. The germline gives CDR1 SEHNR, CDR2 FQNEAQ (reference sequence). With 2 bases clipped from V and 6 bases from J, the junction kept 9 bases outside the gene matches.

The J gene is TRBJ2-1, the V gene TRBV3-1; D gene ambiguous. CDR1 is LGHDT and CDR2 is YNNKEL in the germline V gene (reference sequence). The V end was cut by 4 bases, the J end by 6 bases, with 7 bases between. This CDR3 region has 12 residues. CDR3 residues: CASSPFPNEQFF. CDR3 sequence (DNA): TGTGCCAGCAGCCCATTCCCCAATGAGCAGTTCTTC.

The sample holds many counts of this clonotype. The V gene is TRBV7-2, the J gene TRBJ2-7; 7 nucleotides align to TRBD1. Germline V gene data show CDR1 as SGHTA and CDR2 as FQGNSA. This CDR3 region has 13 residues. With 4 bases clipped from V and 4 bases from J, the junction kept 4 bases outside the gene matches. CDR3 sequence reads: CASSSNRGYEQYF. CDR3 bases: TGTGCCAGCAGCTCCAACAGGGGTTACGAGCAGTACTTC.

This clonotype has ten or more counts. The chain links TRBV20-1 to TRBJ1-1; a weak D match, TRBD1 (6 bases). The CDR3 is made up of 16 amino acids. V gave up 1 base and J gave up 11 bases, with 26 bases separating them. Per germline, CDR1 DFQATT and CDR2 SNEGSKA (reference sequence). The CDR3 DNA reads TGCAGTGCTAGAGTGGGGACATCGATATCCCCCTTTGAGGCTTTCTTT. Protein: CSARVGTSISPFEAFF.

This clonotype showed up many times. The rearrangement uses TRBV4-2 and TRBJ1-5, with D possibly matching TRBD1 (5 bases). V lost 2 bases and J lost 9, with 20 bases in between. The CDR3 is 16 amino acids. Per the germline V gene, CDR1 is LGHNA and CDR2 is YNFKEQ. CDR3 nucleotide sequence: TGTGCCAGCAGCCAAAGCCTGGACGGGGCGGTTCCGCCCCAGCATTTT. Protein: CASSQSLDGAVPPQHF.

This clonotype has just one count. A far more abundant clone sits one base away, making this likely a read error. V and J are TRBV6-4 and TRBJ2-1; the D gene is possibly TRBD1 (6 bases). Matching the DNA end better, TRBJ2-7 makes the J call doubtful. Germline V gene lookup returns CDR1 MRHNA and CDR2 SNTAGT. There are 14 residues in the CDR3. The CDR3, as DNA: TGTGCCAGCAGTCCAGACAGGTCCTCCTACGAGCAGTACTTC. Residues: CASSPDRSSYEQYF.

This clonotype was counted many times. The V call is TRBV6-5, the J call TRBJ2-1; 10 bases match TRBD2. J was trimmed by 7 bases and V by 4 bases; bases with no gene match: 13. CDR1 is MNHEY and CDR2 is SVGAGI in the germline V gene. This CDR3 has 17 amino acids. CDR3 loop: CASSWDSGGPGQNEQFF. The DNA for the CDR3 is TGTGCCAGCAGTTGGGATAGCGGGGGGCCGGGCCAAAATGAGCAGTTCTTC.

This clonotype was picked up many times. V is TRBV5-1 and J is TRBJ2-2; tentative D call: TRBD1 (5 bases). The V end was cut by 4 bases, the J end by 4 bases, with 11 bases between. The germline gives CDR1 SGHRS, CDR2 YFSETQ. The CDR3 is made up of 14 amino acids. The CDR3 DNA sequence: TGCGCCAGCAGCGCCCCTACAGGCACCGGGGAGCTGTTTTTT. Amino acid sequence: CASSAPTGTGELFF.

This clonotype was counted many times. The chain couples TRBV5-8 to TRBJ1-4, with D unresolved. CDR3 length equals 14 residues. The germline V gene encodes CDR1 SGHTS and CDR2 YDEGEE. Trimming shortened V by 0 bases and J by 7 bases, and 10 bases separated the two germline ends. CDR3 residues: CASSLGQPSEKLFF. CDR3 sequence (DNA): TGTGCCAGCAGCTTGGGTCAGCCTAGTGAAAAACTGTTTTTT. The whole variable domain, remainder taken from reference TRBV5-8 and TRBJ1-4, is EAGVTQSPTHLIKTRGQQATLRCSPISGHTSVYWYQQALGLGLQFLLWYDEGEERNRGNFPPRFSGRQFPNYSSELNVNALELEDSALYLCASSLGQPSEKLFFGSGTQLSVL.

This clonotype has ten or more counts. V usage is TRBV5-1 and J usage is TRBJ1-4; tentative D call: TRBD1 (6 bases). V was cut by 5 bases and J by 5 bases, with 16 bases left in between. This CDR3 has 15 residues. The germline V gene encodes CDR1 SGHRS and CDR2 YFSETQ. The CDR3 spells CASSVQGQGNEKLFF. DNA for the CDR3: TGCGCCAGCAGTGTTCAGGGACAAGGGAATGAAAAACTGTTTTTT. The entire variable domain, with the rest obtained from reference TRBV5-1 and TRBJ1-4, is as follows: KAGVTQTPRYLIKTRGQQVTLSCSPISGHRSVSWYQQTPGQGLQFLFEYFSETQRNKGNFPGRFSGRQFSNSRSEMNVSTLELGDSALYLCASSVQGQGNEKLFFGSGTQLSVL.

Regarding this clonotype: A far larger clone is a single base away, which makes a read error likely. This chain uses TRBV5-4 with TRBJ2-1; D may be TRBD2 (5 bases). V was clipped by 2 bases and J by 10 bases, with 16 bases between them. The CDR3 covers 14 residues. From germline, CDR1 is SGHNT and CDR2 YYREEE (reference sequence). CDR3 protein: CASSFLGEGYEQFF. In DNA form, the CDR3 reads TGTGCCAGCAGCTTCCTGGGAGAAGGCTACGAGCAGTTCTTC.

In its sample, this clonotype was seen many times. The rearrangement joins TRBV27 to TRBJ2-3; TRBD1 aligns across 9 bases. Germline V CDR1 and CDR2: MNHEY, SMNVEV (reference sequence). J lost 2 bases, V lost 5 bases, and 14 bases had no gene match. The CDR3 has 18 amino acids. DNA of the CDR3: TGTGCCAGCAGTCTAAACCCTGGGACAGGGCCATCCACAGATACGCAGTATTTT. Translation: CASSLNPGTGPSTDTQYF.

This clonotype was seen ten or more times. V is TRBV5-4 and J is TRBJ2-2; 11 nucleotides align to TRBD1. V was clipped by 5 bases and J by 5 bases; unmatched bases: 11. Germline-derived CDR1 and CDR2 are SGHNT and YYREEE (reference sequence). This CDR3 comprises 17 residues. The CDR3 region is CASSRTTGQGGTGELFF. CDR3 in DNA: TGTGCCAGCAGTCGAACCACGGGACAGGGGGGAACCGGGGAGCTGTTTTTT.

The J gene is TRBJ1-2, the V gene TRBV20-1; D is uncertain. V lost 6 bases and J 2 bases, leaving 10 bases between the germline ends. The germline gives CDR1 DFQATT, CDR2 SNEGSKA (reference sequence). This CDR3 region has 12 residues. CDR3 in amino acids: CSATIENYGYTF. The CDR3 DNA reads TGCAGTGCAACCATAGAGAACTATGGCTACACCTTC.